The sample holds a few counts of the clone carrying this T cell receptor beta chain. Clones were sequenced by immunoSEQ multiplex PCR, and TCRdb holds only the in-frame ones, with some missing. The table has some 2,800 clones, about 76% seen once. This entry is derived from a study of preoperative IRX-2 immunotherapy in early breast cancer. Treatment of the sample: preoperative locoregional IRX-2 cytokine immunotherapy. Preoperative locoregional IRX-2 cytokine immunotherapy was tested in the phase Ib source study. This specimen was tumor tissue, taken before IRX-2 immunotherapy. This receptor was identified in a human donor with breast cancer.

The CDR3: CASSFDRVYIAGELFF. The CDR3 DNA follows: TGTGCCAGCAGCTTCGACAGGGTTTATATCGCCGGGGAGCTGTTTTTT. The V gene is TRBV11-3, the J gene TRBJ2-2; TRBD1 matches 7 bases. The V segment lost 3 bases and the J segment 6 bases; nucleotides outside the gene matches: 10. The CDR3 spans 16 residues. Germline V gives CDR1 SGHNT, CDR2 YENEEA.